This T cell receptor beta chain appears in the sequencing data of a study of long-term antiretroviral therapy in people with HIV. The CDR3 has 14 amino acids. V shed 0 bases and J shed 0 bases, with 5 bases lying between them. Germline V gene data show CDR1 as LGHNA and CDR2 as YSLEER. The libraries were made with immunoSEQ v3.0 at survey level. Produced via immunoSEQ multiplex PCR; TCRdb's table is partial and in-frame only. This sample has approximately 17,000 clones, with 78% found just once. The V gene is TRBV4-3, the J gene TRBJ1-1, with D uncertain. Specimen: unsorted PBMCs, collected less than 3.3 years after starting antiretroviral therapy. The sequence was obtained from a woman aged 40 to 50 with HIV. The DNA of the CDR3 is TGCGCCAGCAGCCAAGAAGTGCTGAACACTGAAGCTTTCTTT. Translating gives CASSQEVLNTEAFF.